This T cell receptor beta chain was identified in a study of T cells in Graves' hyperthyroidism and ophthalmopathy. This clonotype was seen more than once but under ten times. CDR1 is GTSNPN, CDR2 SVGIG, per germline (reference sequence). J lost 3 bases, V lost 4 bases, and 4 bases had no gene match. The CDR3 sequence is 15 residues long. TCR beta CDR3 regions were amplified from RNA. First-round RT-PCR targeting the TCR CDR3 was performed with the HTBI primer set. TCRdb redid the calling of the multiplex PCR reads with MiXCR, one entry per CDR3 protein. The sample holds roughly 720,000 distinct CDR3 sequences, roughly 17% seen once.

V and J are TRBV30 and TRBJ1-5; the match to TRBD1 covers 12 bases. Specimen: blood. The origin of this receptor is a man aged 45 to 65 with Graves' hyperthyroidism. The CDR3 here is CAWTGTGGSNQPQHF. CDR3 sequence (DNA): TGTGCCTGGACTGGGACAGGGGGCTCCAATCAGCCCCAGCATTTT.